What follows are 10 T cell receptor beta chains derived from one specimen sequenced in a study of cytomegalovirus exposure and HLA in healthy donors. Vbeta (60) and Jbeta (13) primers were used in the PCR. Libraries were prepared by immunoSEQ multiplex PCR; TCRdb keeps only in-frame clonotypes and omits some of them. This sample yields approximately 86,000 clones, of which around 85% are seen a single time; around 7.4% belongs to the top ten. Specimen: PBMCs. The receptors originated from a man aged 35 to 55 in good health and CMV-seropositive.

The chain joins TRBV6-5 to TRBJ2-5, with D hard to call. The J call may not be correct, given that the DNA end is closer to TRBJ2-7. CDR1 is MNHEY and CDR2 is SVGAGI in the germline V gene. The CDR3 loop spans 14 amino acids. For the CDR3, the DNA is TGTGCCAGCAGTTACATGGGCCAAGCCTACGAGCAGTACTTC. As protein: CASSYMGQAYEQYF.

The CDR3 loop reads CATSSSDRVLYYEQYF. The CDR3 region has the DNA TGTGCCACCAGCAGTTCCGACAGGGTCCTATACTACGAGCAGTACTTC. V gene TRBV15 combines with J gene TRBJ2-7, with 7 positions matching TRBD1. The CDR3 contains 16 residues. The V gene end was trimmed by 3 bases and the J gene end by 3 bases; junction bases not matched to a gene: 11. Germline CDR1 and CDR2: LNHNV and YYDKDF (reference sequence).

This clone was seen a few times. This chain joins TRBV28 and TRBJ2-7; 7 nucleotides agree with TRBD2. The junction had 13 bases not matched to a gene; V was cut back by 10 bases and J by 7 bases. Germline V CDR1 and CDR2: MDHEN, SYDVKM. This CDR3 is built from 13 residues. CDR3 DNA: TGTGCCATGGGGGGGAGGGCCCCTCTGGAGCAGTACTTC. Amino acid sequence: CAMGGRAPLEQYF.

The sample holds one count of this clone. V is TRBV11-1 and J is TRBJ2-7; D may be TRBD1 (6 bases). Germline V gene lookup returns CDR1 SGHAT and CDR2 FQDESV (reference sequence). The CDR3 is 13 amino acids. The V end was cut by 5 bases, the J end by 3 bases, with 11 bases between. The CDR3 DNA reads TGTGCCAGCAGCACTGGACAGAGCTACGAGCAGTACTTC. Translation gives CASSTGQSYEQYF.

The chain has TRBV5-4 and TRBJ1-2, with a weak D call TRBD1 (5 bases). V gave up 10 bases and J gave up 2 bases, with 15 bases separating them. The CDR3 totals 13 residues. Germline V gene lookup returns CDR1 SGHNT and CDR2 YYREEE (reference sequence). The CDR3: CALSSGRNYGYTF. Written as DNA, the CDR3 is TGTGCCTTATCATCAGGGAGGAACTATGGCTACACCTTC.

The rearrangement links TRBV5-1 to TRBJ2-2; 7 bases are shared with TRBD1. V trimming: 4 bases; J trimming: 6 bases; junction bases outside the gene matches: 3. The CDR3 contains 13 residues. Looked up from germline, CDR1 is SGHRS and CDR2 is YFSETQ. CDR3 protein: CASSGTGAGELFF. In DNA form, the CDR3 reads TGCGCCAGCAGCGGCACAGGGGCCGGGGAGCTGTTTTTT.

This clone was observed once. The chain employs TRBV7-3 and TRBJ1-2; D is undetermined. Trimming pared 5 bases from V and 4 bases from J, leaving 11 bases between. CDR1 and CDR2 (germline): SGHTA, FQGTGA. CDR3 length: 13 amino acids. The DNA for the CDR3 is TGTGCCAGCAGCCAGAGGAACGGCTATGGCTACACCTTC. Translating gives CASSQRNGYGYTF.

The table lists this clone with a few counts. This rearrangement joins TRBV5-1 to TRBJ2-1, with 8 bases fitting TRBD1. The CDR3 extends over 16 amino acids. Unmatched junction bases numbered 8, after V lost 0 bases and J lost 6 bases. Germline V lookup: CDR1 SGHRS, CDR2 YFSETQ. The CDR3 region is CASSLAGQGAINEQFF. CDR3 DNA sequence: TGCGCCAGCAGCTTGGCCGGGCAGGGGGCGATCAATGAGCAGTTCTTC.

The CDR3 DNA reads TGTGCCAGCAGCGTAGGAGGCGGACCCCTCCACTTT. It specifies CASSVGGGPLHF. The chain has TRBV9 and TRBJ1-6; D uncertain. Germline values: CDR1 SGDLS, CDR2 YYNGEE. Trimming pared 0 bases from V and 12 bases from J, leaving 7 bases between. The CDR3 loop spans 12 amino acids.

The V and J genes are TRBV6-5 and TRBJ2-7, with TRBD1 matching over 11 bases. V lost 6 bases, J lost 4 bases, and 8 bases stayed unmatched. This CDR3 region has 15 residues. In germline, CDR1 is MNHEY, CDR2 SVGAGI. This CDR3 reads CASSAPGTGGYEQYF. The CDR3 DNA is TGTGCCAGCAGCGCCCCCGGGACAGGGGGTTACGAGCAGTACTTC.